This T cell receptor beta chain emerged from a study of blood T cell repertoires in COVID-19. Study-level information: The United States, Italy and Spain provided the acute and convalescent COVID-19 samples. Sources were T cells, B-cell-depleted T cells, or PBMCs; the material itself was cDNA or gDNA.

In the original workflow: Amplified reference gene primers provided the basis for estimating nucleated cell counts. Assay used: immunoSEQ multiplex PCR; TCRdb lists only in-frame clones, some missing. Clone size and the V and J calls come from that table; the DNA yielded D and trimming. This table holds around 260,000 clones, 90% to 95% found once. Seattle's cohort entered during active infection and was followed longitudinally. The CDR3 covers 14 residues. Deletions cut 6 bases from V and 1 base from J, with 13 bases between. Germline-derived CDR1 and CDR2 are SEHNR and FQNEAQ (reference sequence). The sequencing input was peripheral blood. The TCR sequence derives from a woman aged 25 to 39 with COVID-19, enrolled during active disease. The chain links TRBV7-9 to TRBJ2-7; a weak D match, TRBD1 (6 bases). The CDR3: CASSSTGQSYEQYF. The CDR3 DNA reads as TGTGCCAGCAGTTCCACGGGACAATCCTACGAGCAGTACTTC. Together with reference TRBV7-9 and TRBJ2-7, the CDR3 gives the full variable domain: DTGVSQNPRHKITKRGQNVTFRCDPISEHNRLYWYRQTLGQGPEFLTYFQNEAQLEKSRLLSDRFSAERPKGSFSTLEIQRTEQGDSAMYLCASSSTGQSYEQYFGPGTRLTVT.